The source of this T cell receptor (beta chain) is a study of shared clonotypes between healthy human individuals. It was 300 ng DNA, 25,000 to 35,000 T cell genomes, that went into each replicate PCR of unsorted PBMC. Assay used: immunoSEQ multiplex PCR; TCRdb lists only in-frame clones, some missing. The table includes about 520,000 clones, over 70% detected once. The table lists this clone with a count of one. The germline V gene encodes CDR1 SEHNR and CDR2 FQNEAQ (reference sequence). V shed 6 bases, J shed 0 bases, and the junction held 7 bases outside the gene matches. The CDR3 length is 16 residues.

The receptor was derived from a woman aged 35 to 49 in good health. Some clones in this sample may be carry-over from other donors' samples. Sequenced material: PBMCs. The chain is built from TRBV7-9 and TRBJ2-2; TRBD2 matches at 7 bases. The CDR3 is CASRGLAGSNTGELFF. The CDR3 bases are TGTGCCAGCAGAGGATTAGCGGGTTCGAACACCGGGGAGCTGTTTTTT.